The T cell receptor beta chain under discussion was sequenced for a study of blood T cell repertoires in COVID-19. As originally analysed: For nucleated cells, counts were estimated from reference gene primer amplification. Here immunoSEQ multiplex PCR was the method, and the copy in TCRdb shows in-frame clones only, minus some. V, J and clone size derive from that table, while D and trimming were established from the DNA sequence. The sample lists 150,000 to 200,000 clones, 70% to 90% occurring once. CDR1 SGHDT and CDR2 YYEEEE come from the germline V gene. The CDR3 length is 15 residues. The V end was cut by 0 bases, the J end by 9 bases, with 18 bases between.

The rearrangement joins TRBV5-6 to TRBJ2-5; possibly TRBD2 for D (6 bases). The sample consisted of peripheral blood. This clonotype was obtained from a human donor in a cohort sampled during active COVID-19. CDR3 nucleotides: TGTGCCAGCAGCTTGGAGGGCAGGGAGGTACGGTCCCAGTACTTC. Amino acids: CASSLEGREVRSQYF.